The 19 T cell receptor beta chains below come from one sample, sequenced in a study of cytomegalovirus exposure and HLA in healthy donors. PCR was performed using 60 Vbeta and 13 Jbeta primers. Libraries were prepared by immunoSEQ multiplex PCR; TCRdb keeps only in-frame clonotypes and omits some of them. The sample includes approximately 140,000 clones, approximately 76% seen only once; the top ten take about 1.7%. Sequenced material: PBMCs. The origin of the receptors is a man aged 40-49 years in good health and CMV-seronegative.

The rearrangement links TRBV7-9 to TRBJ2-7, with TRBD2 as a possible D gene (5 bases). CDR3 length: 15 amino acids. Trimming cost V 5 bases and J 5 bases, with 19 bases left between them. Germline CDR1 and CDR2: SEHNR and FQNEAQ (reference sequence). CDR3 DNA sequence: TGTGCCAGCAGCCCCATGGTGTCGGAGGCGAACGAGCAGTACTTC. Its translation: CASSPMVSEANEQYF.

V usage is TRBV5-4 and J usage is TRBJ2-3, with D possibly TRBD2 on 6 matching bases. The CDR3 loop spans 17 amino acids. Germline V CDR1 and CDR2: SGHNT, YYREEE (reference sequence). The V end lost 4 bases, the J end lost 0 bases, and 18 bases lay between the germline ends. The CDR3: CASSPRRGTDSTDTQYF. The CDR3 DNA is TGTGCCAGCAGCCCTAGACGGGGGACTGATAGCACAGATACGCAGTATTTT.

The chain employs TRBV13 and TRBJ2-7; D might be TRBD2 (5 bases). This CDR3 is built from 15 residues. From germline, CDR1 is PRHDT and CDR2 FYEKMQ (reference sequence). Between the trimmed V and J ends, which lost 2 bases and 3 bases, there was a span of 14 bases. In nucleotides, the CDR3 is TGTGCCAGCAGCTTACGTGGCGGGTTGAGCTACGAGCAGTACTTC. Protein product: CASSLRGGLSYEQYF.

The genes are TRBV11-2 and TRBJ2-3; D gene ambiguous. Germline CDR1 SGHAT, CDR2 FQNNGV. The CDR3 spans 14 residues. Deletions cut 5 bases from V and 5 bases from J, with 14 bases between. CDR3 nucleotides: TGTGCCAGCAGCCAGGTTTCCAGATTAGATACGCAGTATTTT. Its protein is CASSQVSRLDTQYF.

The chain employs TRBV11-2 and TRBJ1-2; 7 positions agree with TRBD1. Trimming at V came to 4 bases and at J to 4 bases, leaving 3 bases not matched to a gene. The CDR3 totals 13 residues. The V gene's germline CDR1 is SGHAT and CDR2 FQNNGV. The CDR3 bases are TGTGCCAGCAGCTCCACAGGGGCCTATGGCTACACCTTC. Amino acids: CASSSTGAYGYTF.

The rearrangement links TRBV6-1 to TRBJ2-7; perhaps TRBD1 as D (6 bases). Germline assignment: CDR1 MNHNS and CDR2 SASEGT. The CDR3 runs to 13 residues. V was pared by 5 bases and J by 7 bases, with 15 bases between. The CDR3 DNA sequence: TGTGCCAGCAGTCCTGACAGGATTCAGGAGCAGTACTTC. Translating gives CASSPDRIQEQYF.

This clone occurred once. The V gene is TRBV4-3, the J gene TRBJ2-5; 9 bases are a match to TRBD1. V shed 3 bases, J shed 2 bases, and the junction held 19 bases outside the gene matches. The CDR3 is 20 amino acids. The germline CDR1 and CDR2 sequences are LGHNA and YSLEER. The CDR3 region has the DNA TGCGCCAGCAGCCAGCGATTTTTTACCCCGGGACAGGGAGGGCAAGAGACCCAGTACTTC. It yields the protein CASSQRFFTPGQGGQETQYF.

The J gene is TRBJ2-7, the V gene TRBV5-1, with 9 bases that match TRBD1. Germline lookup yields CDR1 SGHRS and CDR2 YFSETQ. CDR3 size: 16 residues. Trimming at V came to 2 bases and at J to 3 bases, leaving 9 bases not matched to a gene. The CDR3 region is CASSFNVGTGLYEQYF. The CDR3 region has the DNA TGCGCCAGCAGCTTTAATGTGGGGACAGGGCTCTACGAGCAGTACTTC.

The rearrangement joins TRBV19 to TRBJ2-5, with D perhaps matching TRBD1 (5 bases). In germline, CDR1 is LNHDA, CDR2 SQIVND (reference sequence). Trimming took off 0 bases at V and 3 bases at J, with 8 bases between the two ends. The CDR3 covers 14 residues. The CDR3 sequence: CASSIDLREETQYF. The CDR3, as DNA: TGTGCCAGTAGTATAGATCTCAGGGAAGAGACCCAGTACTTC.

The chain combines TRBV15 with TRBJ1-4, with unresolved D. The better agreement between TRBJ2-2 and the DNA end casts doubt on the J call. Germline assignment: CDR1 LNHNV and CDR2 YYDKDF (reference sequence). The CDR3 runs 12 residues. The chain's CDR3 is CATSSGPKELFF. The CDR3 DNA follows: TGTGCCACCAGCAGTGGTCCGAAGGAGCTGTTTTTT.

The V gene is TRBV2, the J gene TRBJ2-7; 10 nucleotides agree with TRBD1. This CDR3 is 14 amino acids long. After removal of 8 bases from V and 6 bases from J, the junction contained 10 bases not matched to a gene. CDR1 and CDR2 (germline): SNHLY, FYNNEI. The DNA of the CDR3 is TGTGCCAGCGGCCGGGGGCGACAGGGGGCCGAGCAGTACTTC. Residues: CASGRGRQGAEQYF.

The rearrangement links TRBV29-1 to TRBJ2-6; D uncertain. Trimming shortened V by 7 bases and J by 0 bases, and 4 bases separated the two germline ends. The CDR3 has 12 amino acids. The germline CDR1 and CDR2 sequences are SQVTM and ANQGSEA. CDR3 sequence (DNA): TGCAGCGCCGTCTCTGGGGCCAACGTCCTGACTTTC. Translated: CSAVSGANVLTF.

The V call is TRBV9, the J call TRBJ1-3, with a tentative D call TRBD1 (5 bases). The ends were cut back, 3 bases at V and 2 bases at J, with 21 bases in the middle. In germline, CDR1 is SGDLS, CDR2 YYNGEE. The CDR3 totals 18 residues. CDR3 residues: CASSDSLGGVGTGNTIYF. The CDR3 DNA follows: TGTGCCAGCAGCGACTCCCTTGGGGGGGTGGGCACTGGAAACACCATATATTTT.

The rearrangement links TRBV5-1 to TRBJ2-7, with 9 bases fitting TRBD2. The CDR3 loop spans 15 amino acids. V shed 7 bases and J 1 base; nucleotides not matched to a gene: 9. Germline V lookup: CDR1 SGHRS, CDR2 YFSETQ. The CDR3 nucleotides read TGCGCCAGCTCCGAGGGGCTAGCGGGATCCTACGAGCAGTACTTC. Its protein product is CASSEGLAGSYEQYF.

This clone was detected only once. The CDR3 DNA is TGTGCCATCAGCGACGGAGAGGGGGCTTTGTACTTC. Translation gives CAISDGEGALYF. This rearrangement joins TRBV10-3 to TRBJ2-4; the match to TRBD1 covers 7 bases. Unmatched junction bases numbered 11, after V lost 6 bases and J lost 15 bases. This CDR3 is 12 amino acids long. Germline CDR1 ENHRY, CDR2 SYGVKD.

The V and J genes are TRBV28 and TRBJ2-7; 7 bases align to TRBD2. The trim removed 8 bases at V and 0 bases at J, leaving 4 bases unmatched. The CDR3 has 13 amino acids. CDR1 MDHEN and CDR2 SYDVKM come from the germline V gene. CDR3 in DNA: TGTGCCAGCCAAGCGGGAACCTCCTACGAGCAGTACTTC. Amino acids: CASQAGTSYEQYF.

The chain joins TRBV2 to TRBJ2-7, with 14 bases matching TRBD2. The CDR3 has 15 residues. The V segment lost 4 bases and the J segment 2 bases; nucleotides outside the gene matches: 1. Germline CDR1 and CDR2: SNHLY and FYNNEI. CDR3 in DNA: TGTGCCAGCAGTGGACTAGCGGGAGGGCCCTACGAGCAGTACTTC. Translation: CASSGLAGGPYEQYF.

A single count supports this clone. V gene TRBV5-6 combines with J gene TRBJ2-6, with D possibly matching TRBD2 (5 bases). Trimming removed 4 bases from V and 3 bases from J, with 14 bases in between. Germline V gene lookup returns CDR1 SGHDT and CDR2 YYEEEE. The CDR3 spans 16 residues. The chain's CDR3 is CASSLLEVFGANVLTF. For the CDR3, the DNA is TGTGCCAGCAGCCTACTGGAGGTCTTTGGGGCCAACGTCCTGACTTTC.

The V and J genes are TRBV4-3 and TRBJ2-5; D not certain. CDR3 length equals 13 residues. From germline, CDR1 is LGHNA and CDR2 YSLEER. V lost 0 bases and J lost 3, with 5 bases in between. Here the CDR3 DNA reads TGCGCCAGCAGCCAAGACATAGAAGAGACCCAGTACTTC. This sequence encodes CASSQDIEETQYF.